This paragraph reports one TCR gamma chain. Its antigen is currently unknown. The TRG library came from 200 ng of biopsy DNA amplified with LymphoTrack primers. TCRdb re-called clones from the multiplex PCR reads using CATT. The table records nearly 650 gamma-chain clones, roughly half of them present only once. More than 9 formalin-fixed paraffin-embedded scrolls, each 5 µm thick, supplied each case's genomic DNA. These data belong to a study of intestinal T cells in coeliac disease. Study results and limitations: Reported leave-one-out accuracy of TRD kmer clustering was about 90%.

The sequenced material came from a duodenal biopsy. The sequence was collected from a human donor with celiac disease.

In DNA form, the CDR3 reads TGTGCCTTGTGGGAGCCGTTGGATGATAAGAAACTCTTT. Amino acids: CALWEPLDDKKLF. V and J are TRGV9 and TRGJ1 or TRGJ2. Per the germline V gene, CDR1 is GITISATS and CDR2 is ISYDGTV (reference sequence). The CDR3 loop spans 13 amino acids. V shed 3 bases, J shed 8 bases, and the junction held 10 bases outside the gene matches.